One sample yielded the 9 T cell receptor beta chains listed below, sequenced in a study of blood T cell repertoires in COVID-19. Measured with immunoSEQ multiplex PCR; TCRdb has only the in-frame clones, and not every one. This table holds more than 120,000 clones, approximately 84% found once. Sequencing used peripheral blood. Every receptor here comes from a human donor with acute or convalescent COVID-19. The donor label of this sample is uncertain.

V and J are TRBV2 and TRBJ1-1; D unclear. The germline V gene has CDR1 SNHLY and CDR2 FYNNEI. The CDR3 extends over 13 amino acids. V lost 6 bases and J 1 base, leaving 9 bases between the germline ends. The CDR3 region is CASSFGENTEAFF. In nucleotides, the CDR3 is TGTGCCAGCAGCTTCGGGGAGAACACTGAAGCTTTCTTT.

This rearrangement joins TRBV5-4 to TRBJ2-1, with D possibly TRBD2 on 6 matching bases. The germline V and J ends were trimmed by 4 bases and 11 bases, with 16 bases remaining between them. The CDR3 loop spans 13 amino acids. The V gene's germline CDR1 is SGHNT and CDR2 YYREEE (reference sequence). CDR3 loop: CASSLCRDCQQFF. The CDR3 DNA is TGTGCCAGCAGCCTCTGCCGGGACTGCCAGCAGTTCTTC. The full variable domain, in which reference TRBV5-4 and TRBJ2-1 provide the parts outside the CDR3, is ETGVTQSPTHLIKTRGQQVTLRCSSQSGHNTVSWYQQALGQGPQFIFQYYREEENGRGNFPPRFSGLQFPNYSSELNVNALELDDSALYLCASSLCRDCQQFFGPGTRLTVL.

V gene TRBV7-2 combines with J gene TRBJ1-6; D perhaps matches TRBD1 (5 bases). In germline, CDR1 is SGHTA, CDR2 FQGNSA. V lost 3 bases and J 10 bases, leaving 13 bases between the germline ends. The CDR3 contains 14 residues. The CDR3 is CASSFSQALSPLHF. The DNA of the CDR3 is TGTGCCAGCAGCTTTTCACAGGCATTATCACCCCTCCACTTT.

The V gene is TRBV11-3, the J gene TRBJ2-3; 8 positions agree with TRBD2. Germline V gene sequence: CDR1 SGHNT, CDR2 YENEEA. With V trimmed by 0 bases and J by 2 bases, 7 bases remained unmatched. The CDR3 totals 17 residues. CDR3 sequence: CASSLDHSGVPTDTQYF. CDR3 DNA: TGTGCCAGCAGCTTAGATCATAGCGGGGTCCCCACAGATACGCAGTATTTT.

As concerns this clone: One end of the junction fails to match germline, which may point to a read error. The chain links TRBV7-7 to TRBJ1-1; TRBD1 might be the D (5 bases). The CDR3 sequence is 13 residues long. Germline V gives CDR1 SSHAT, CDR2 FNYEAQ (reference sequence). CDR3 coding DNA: TGTGCTAGCAGCTTAGTGGGGGGGGGTGAAGCTTTCTTT. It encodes CASSLVGGGEAFF.

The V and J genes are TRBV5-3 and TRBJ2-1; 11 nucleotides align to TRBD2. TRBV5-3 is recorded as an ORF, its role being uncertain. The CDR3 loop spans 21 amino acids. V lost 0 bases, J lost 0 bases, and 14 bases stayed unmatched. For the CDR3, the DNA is TGTGCCAGAAGCTTGGCCAACGGGACTAGCGGATATGTGAGCTCCTACAATGAGCAGTTCTTC. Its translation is CARSLANGTSGYVSSYNEQFF.

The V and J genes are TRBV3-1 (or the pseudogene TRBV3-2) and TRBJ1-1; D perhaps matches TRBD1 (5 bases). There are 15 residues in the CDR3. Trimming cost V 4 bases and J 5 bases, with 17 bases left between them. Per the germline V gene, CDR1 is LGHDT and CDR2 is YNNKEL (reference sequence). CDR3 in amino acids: CASSPRTTQRTEAFF. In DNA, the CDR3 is TGTGCCAGCAGCCCTCGGACAACCCAGAGGACTGAAGCTTTCTTT.

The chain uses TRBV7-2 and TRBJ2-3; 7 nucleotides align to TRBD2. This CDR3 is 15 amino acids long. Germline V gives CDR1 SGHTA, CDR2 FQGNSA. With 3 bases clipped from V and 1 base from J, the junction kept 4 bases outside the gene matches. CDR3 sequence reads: CASSFTSEGTDTQYF. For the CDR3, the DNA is TGTGCCAGCAGCTTTACTAGCGAGGGCACAGATACGCAGTATTTT. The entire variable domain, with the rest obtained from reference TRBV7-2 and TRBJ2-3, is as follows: GAGVSQSPSNKVTEKGKDVELRCDPISGHTALYWYRQSLGQGLEFLIYFQGNSAPDKSGLPSDRFSAERTGGSVSTLTIQRTQQEDSAVYLCASSFTSEGTDTQYFGPGTRLTVL.

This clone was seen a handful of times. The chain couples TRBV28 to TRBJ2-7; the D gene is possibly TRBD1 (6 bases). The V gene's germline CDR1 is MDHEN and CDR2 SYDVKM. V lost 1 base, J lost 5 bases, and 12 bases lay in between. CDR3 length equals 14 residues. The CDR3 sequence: CASSLYTGWDEQYF. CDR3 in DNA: TGTGCCAGCAGTTTATATACAGGGTGGGACGAGCAGTACTTC.